These 6 T cell receptor beta chains share one sample of origin, sequenced in a study of blood T cell repertoires in COVID-19. Sequenced by immunoSEQ multiplex PCR; TCRdb stores in-frame clones only, minus some. This table holds about 240,000 clones, 87% found once. Sample: PBMCs or T cells enriched from blood (not recorded which). These TCRs come from a woman aged 25 to 39 with acute COVID-19.

The chain has TRBV9 and TRBJ2-5; the match to TRBD1 covers 10 bases. Trimming removed 6 bases from V and 0 bases from J; junction bases left unmatched: 8. The CDR3 consists of 16 residues. The germline V gene has CDR1 SGDLS and CDR2 YYNGEE. The CDR3 protein is CASTQAGTGDQETQYF. CDR3 bases: TGTGCCAGCACCCAGGCAGGGACAGGGGACCAAGAGACCCAGTACTTC. The whole variable domain, remainder taken from reference TRBV9 and TRBJ2-5, is DSGVTQTPKHLITATGQRVTLRCSPRSGDLSVYWYQQSLDQGLQFLIQYYNGEERAKGNILERFSAQQFPDLHSELNLSSLELGDSALYFCASTQAGTGDQETQYFGPGTRLLVL.

As to this clone: This clone may be a read error of a much larger clone one base away. Other DNA sequences in this sample translate to the same CDR3. This chain links TRBV7-2 with TRBJ1-1; weak D call: TRBD1 (6 bases). This CDR3 is 14 amino acids long. Trimming shortened V by 3 bases and J by 1 base, and 9 bases separated the two germline ends. CDR1 SGHTA and CDR2 FQGNSA come from the germline V gene. The CDR3 protein is CASSFGRGNTEAFF. The CDR3, as DNA: TGTGCCAGCAGCTTCGGCAGGGGGAACACTGAAGCTTTCTTT. Supplemented by reference TRBV7-2 and TRBJ1-1, the full variable domain reads GAGVSQSPSNKVTEKGKDVELRCDPISGHTALYWYRQSLGQGLEFLIYFQGNSAPDKSGLPSDRFSAERTGGSVSTLTIQRTQQEDSAVYLCASSFGRGNTEAFFGQGTRLTVV.

V usage is TRBV7-9 and J usage is TRBJ2-1; 14 nucleotides align to TRBD2. Trimming removed 0 bases from V and 3 bases from J; junction bases left unmatched: 7. This CDR3 has 19 residues. Germline CDR1 SEHNR, CDR2 FQNEAQ (reference sequence). The CDR3 loop is CASSLAGGLAGAYYNEQFF. Here the CDR3 DNA reads TGTGCCAGCAGCTTAGCCGGGGGACTAGCGGGGGCCTACTACAATGAGCAGTTCTTC.

The chain combines TRBV29-1 with TRBJ1-2; D perhaps matches TRBD1 (5 bases). Germline-derived CDR1 and CDR2 are SQVTM and ANQGSEA. The CDR3 loop spans 11 amino acids. CDR3 protein: CTVQGADGYTF. CDR3 in DNA: TGCACTGTGCAGGGTGCGGATGGCTACACCTTC. The complete variable domain, with remaining parts taken from reference TRBV29-1 and TRBJ1-2, reads SAVISQKPSRDICQRGTSLTIQCQVDSQVTMMFWYRQQPGQSLTLIATANQGSEATYESGFVIDKFPISRPNLTFSTLTVSNMSPEDSSIYLCTVQGADGYTFGSGTRLTVV.

This chain joins TRBV3-1 (or the pseudogene TRBV3-2) and TRBJ2-1, with 8 positions matching TRBD2. The CDR3 is made up of 16 amino acids. J was trimmed by 4 bases and V by 4 bases; bases with no gene match: 9. In germline, CDR1 is LGHDT, CDR2 YNNKEL (reference sequence). CDR3 nucleotide sequence: TGTGCCAGCAGCCGGCCTACTAGCGGAGGTTACAATGAGCAGTTCTTC. It codes for CASSRPTSGGYNEQFF.

This clone was detected a few times. V and J are TRBV11-3 and TRBJ2-2, with TRBD1 matching 9 bases. Germline-derived CDR1 and CDR2 are SGHNT and YENEEA. J lost 5 bases, V lost 5 bases, and 6 bases had no gene match. The CDR3 is 15 amino acids. CDR3 protein: CASSPPTGGTGELFF. The CDR3 nucleotides are TGTGCCAGCAGCCCACCGACAGGGGGGACCGGGGAGCTGTTTTTT.